This is a list of T cell receptor beta chains from one sample in a study of radiotherapy plus CTLA-4 blockade in lung cancer. Clones were read by immunoSEQ multiplex PCR, and TCRdb kept only the in-frame ones, dropping some. The sample contains about 28,000 clones, around four fifths of which appear only once. Source: peripheral blood, taken from a patient treated with radiotherapy plus ipilimumab. Every receptor here comes from a human donor with non-small cell lung cancer who had stable disease on radiotherapy plus ipilimumab. The CDR3 runs from the conserved cysteine through the conserved F or W. The order of the fields is clone size, J gene, D gene, CDR3 length, V gene, CDR3 DNA, CDR3 protein. A D gene is named only where the DNA matches it firmly. Expanded clones are given a class, and other clones once, few, many or no size at all.

>-|TRBJ1-2|-|14|TRBV5-4
TGTGCCAGCAGCCTCCTTCAAGGAAGGGATGGCTACACCTTC
CASSLLQGRDGYTF
>few|TRBJ1-5|-|15|TRBV5-1
TGCGCCAGCAGCTTGACAGGATTTAGCAATCAGCCCCAGCATTTT
CASSLTGFSNQPQHF
>-|TRBJ2-2|-|14|TRBV6-6
TGTGCCAGCAGTTTGTCAGGGTGGAACGGGGAGCTGTTTTTT
CASSLSGWNGELFF
>few|TRBJ2-1|-|14|TRBV6-1
TGTGCCAGCAGTGAATGGCCTCGTGGCAATGAGCAGTTCTTC
CASSEWPRGNEQFF
>-|TRBJ1-2|-|14|TRBV7-3
TGTGCCAGCAGCCCGAACCCAGTTAACTATGGCTACACCTTC
CASSPNPVNYGYTF
>few|TRBJ1-1|-|14|TRBV5-1
TGCGCGTCACGCCGGGCGGGTATGAACACTGAAGCTTTCTTT
CASRRAGMNTEAFF
>-|TRBJ2-2|-|13|TRBV7-8
TGTGCCAGCAGCCTAGGGGATACCGGGGAGCTGTTTTTT
CASSLGDTGELFF
>-|TRBJ1-2|-|16|TRBV7-6
TGTGCCAGCAGCTTAGGCAGCCCTACCTTTAACTATGGCTACACCTTC
CASSLGSPTFNYGYTF
>-|TRBJ1-1|-|14|TRBV19
TGTGCCAGTAGCTATGGGACGGCGAACACTGAAGCTTTCTTT
CASSYGTANTEAFF
>-|TRBJ2-2|-|16|TRBV4-3
TGCGCCAGCAGCTCGCAACCCCAGGGAGACACCGGGGAGCTGTTTTTT
CASSSQPQGDTGELFF
>-|TRBJ1-2|TRBD1|13|TRBV7-9
TGTGCCAGCAGCGGGACAGGGGGCTATGGCTACACCTTC
CASSGTGGYGYTF
>-|TRBJ2-1|TRBD2|17|TRBV5-5
TGTGCCAGCAGCACCAGGACTAGCGGAACGAAAAACAATGAGCAGTTCTTC
CASSTRTSGTKNNEQFF
>once|TRBJ1-2|-|13|TRBV5-4
TGTGCCAGCAGCTTGGGTGGGAACTATGGCTACACCTTC
CASSLGGNYGYTF
>few|TRBJ2-5|TRBD2|15|TRBV29-1
TGCAGCGTAGGGACTAGCGGGGGCCTCGTGGAGACCCAGTACTTC
CSVGTSGGLVETQYF
>once|TRBJ1-2|-|15|TRBV11-2
TGTGCCAGCAGCTTATCGGCCAACAGGGACTATGGCTACACCTTC
CASSLSANRDYGYTF
>once|TRBJ2-5|-|16|TRBV10-3
TGTGCCATCAGTGAGAGGGTAGCAGGCCCTCAAGAGACCCAGTACTTC
CAISERVAGPQETQYF
>-|TRBJ1-1|TRBD1|19|TRBV6-1
TGTGCCAGCAGTGAACCCCGACCCGGACAGGAGACGATGAACACTGAAGCTTTCTTT
CASSEPRPGQETMNTEAFF
>-|TRBJ2-3|-|13|TRBV19
TGTGCCAGTAGTGTGGGACACACAGATACGCAGTATTTT
CASSVGHTDTQYF
>-|TRBJ1-1|TRBD1|15|TRBV19
TGTGCCAGTAGTGTTGACAGGGGGTTGAACACTGAAGCTTTCTTT
CASSVDRGLNTEAFF
>once|TRBJ1-5|-|13|TRBV5-1
TGCGCCAGCAGCTTGAGCGGAGGGCAGCCCCAGCATTTT
CASSLSGGQPQHF
>-|TRBJ2-3|TRBD1|16|TRBV9
TGTGCCAGCAGCGTAGGGACAGGGCCGGGGACAGATACGCAGTATTTT
CASSVGTGPGTDTQYF
>once|TRBJ2-5|-|13|TRBV18
TGTGCCAGCTCACAAGTAAACCAAGAGACCCAGTACTTC
CASSQVNQETQYF
>-|TRBJ2-7|-|13|TRBV7-9
TGTGCCAGCAACGCCAGGGGCTCCTACGAGCAGTACTTC
CASNARGSYEQYF
>-|TRBJ2-2|-|13|TRBV13
TGTGCCAGCAGCTCCCGATACACCGGGGAGCTGTTTTTT
CASSSRYTGELFF
>-|TRBJ1-1|TRBD1|17|TRBV7-8
TGTGCCAGCAGCTTAATCGGGACAGGGATGGTGAACACTGAAGCTTTCTTT
CASSLIGTGMVNTEAFF
>-|TRBJ1-6|-|17|TRBV25-1
TGTGCCAGCAGTGAATATATTGGCAGGGATTATAATTCACCCCTCCACTTT
CASSEYIGRDYNSPLHF
>-|TRBJ2-2|TRBD1|17|TRBV4-3
TGCGCCAGCAGCCAAGGACCCGGGACAGGGAACACCGGGGAGCTGTTTTTT
CASSQGPGTGNTGELFF
>-|TRBJ2-1|-|11|TRBV9
TGTGCCAGCAGCCCTCACAATGAGCAGTTCTTC
CASSPHNEQFF
>-|TRBJ2-3|-|14|TRBV10-2
TGCGCCACCCGGGTTGGAAGGCAAGTGGATACGCAGTATTTT
CATRVGRQVDTQYF
>once|TRBJ1-2|TRBD1|13|TRBV6-5
TGTGCCAGCAGTCACGGGACAGACTATGGCTACACCTTC
CASSHGTDYGYTF
>-|TRBJ1-2|-|12|TRBV29-1
TGCAGCGTTGAATCAGGCGACTATGGCTACACCTTC
CSVESGDYGYTF
>few|TRBJ2-5|TRBD2|17|TRBV11-3
TGTGCCAGCAGCCCCGGACTAGCGGGGGGGCCTCGGAAGACCCAGTACTTC
CASSPGLAGGPRKTQYF
>-|TRBJ1-4|-|16|TRBV7-8
TGTGCCAGCAGCTTAGGTTGGAGGGCAACTAATGAAAAACTGTTTTTT
CASSLGWRATNEKLFF
>-|TRBJ1-2|-|12|TRBV18
TGTGCCAGCTCAACTGGACAGTATGGCTACACCTTC
CASSTGQYGYTF
>-|TRBJ1-1|-|16|TRBV6-6
TGTGCCAGCAGACGACAAACCAGGGGTGGGAACACTGAAGCTTTCTTT
CASRRQTRGGNTEAFF
>-|TRBJ2-3|-|16|TRBV7-9
TGTGCCAGCAGCCCTCGCGAGGGGCACAACACAGATACGCAGTATTTT
CASSPREGHNTDTQYF
>-|TRBJ1-2|-|11|TRBV5-1
TGCGCCAGCAGCTTCGGGAGGGGCTACACCTTC
CASSFGRGYTF
>-|TRBJ1-2|-|15|TRBV15
TGTGCCACCAGCAGAGGGTACAGGGAAGTTAATGGCTACACCTTC
CATSRGYREVNGYTF
>-|TRBJ2-5|TRBD2|15|TRBV7-2
TGTGCCAGCAGCCGGGGAGGGGTTTTGGAGGGGACCCAGTACTTC
CASSRGGVLEGTQYF
>-|TRBJ1-1|TRBD1|16|TRBV4-3
TGCGCCAGCAGCCAAGATCCTCAGGGGGGGAACACTGAAGCTTTCTTT
CASSQDPQGGNTEAFF
>once|TRBJ2-5|-|13|TRBV7-9
TGTGCCAGCAGCCTTCTAGGGGCGGAGACCCAGTACTTC
CASSLLGAETQYF
>-|TRBJ1-1|-|14|TRBV6-1
TGTGCCAGCAGTGAATCAGGTAGAGGGACTGAAGCTTTCTTT
CASSESGRGTEAFF
>-|TRBJ1-2|-|14|TRBV27
TGTGCCAGCAGTTTATCGTACGGCGGTTGTGGCTACACCTTC
CASSLSYGGCGYTF
>-|TRBJ1-2|-|18|TRBV7-9
TGTGCCAGCAGCTCTCCGACAGCTCCACCAGACCTTAACTATGGCTACACCTTC
CASSSPTAPPDLNYGYTF
>-|TRBJ1-1|-|14|TRBV18
TGTGCCAGCTCACCATGGACTGGGAACACTGAAGCTTTCTTT
CASSPWTGNTEAFF
>-|TRBJ2-1|TRBD1|15|TRBV5-1
TGCGCCAGCAACATCGGGGACAGGGAGCACAATGAGCAGTTCTTC
CASNIGDREHNEQFF
>-|TRBJ1-4|TRBD1|14|TRBV28
TGTGCCAGCAGCGACAGGGGGCGCGATGAAAAACTGTTTTTT
CASSDRGRDEKLFF
>-|TRBJ1-4|TRBD1|16|TRBV18
TGTGCCAGCTCACCGCCAGAACAGGGGGCGCGGGGAAAACTGTTTTTT
CASSPPEQGARGKLFF
>-|TRBJ1-5|TRBD1|16|TRBV5-6
TGTGCCAGCAGCTCCTCCGGGACAGGGATCGATCAGCCCCAGCATTTT
CASSSSGTGIDQPQHF
>-|TRBJ1-1|-|13|TRBV6-1
TGTGCCAGCGGGGGACAACTGAACACTGAAGCTTTCTTT
CASGGQLNTEAFF
>-|TRBJ2-2|-|15|TRBV9
TGTGCCAGCAGCGTAGTCACAGCGAACACCGGGGAGCTGTTTTTT
CASSVVTANTGELFF
>-|TRBJ2-3|-|13|TRBV9
TGTGCCAGCTCGCAGGGAAGCACAGATACGCAGTATTTT
CASSQGSTDTQYF
>-|TRBJ2-2|TRBD2|15|TRBV5-5
TGTGCCAGCAGCTCGTGGACTAGCGGCACCGGGGAGCTGTTTTTT
CASSSWTSGTGELFF
>once|TRBJ1-2|TRBD1|15|TRBV7-6
TGTGCCAGCAGCCCTACCACCGGGACAGCTTATGGCTACACCTTC
CASSPTTGTAYGYTF
>-|TRBJ1-6|-|12|TRBV9
TGTGCCAGCAGCGTAGGAGATTCACCCCTCCACTTT
CASSVGDSPLHF
>-|TRBJ1-2|-|14|TRBV4-1
TGCGCCAGCAGCCAAGGGGCTCCTTCCTATGGCTACACCTTC
CASSQGAPSYGYTF
>-|TRBJ2-6|-|17|TRBV5-1
TGCGCCAGCAGCCTTGAGACAGTTCCCCCTGGGGCCAACGTCCTGACTTTC
CASSLETVPPGANVLTF
>-|TRBJ2-3|-|14|TRBV5-1
TGCGCCAGCAGCTATGGGGCCGCCACAGATACGCAGTATTTT
CASSYGAATDTQYF
>-|TRBJ1-2|-|13|TRBV18
TGTGCCAGCTCACGGGACTCGGGCTATGGCTACACCTTC
CASSRDSGYGYTF
>-|TRBJ1-5|-|15|TRBV7-2
TGTGCCAGCAGCTTAGTTCAAGACCCCAATCAGCCCCAGCATTTT
CASSLVQDPNQPQHF